The sequence of this TCR beta chain was determined in a study of T cell responses to AZD1222 COVID-19 vaccine. Broader study findings: Only a handful of AZD1222 recipients, several in all, had baseline seropositivity.

Turning to this clone: As yet, its antigen is unknown.

Sequencing used immunoSEQ multiplex PCR; TCRdb keeps in-frame clones, though not all of them. The sample includes approximately 150,000 clones, approximately 88% of them seen just once. The sequence derives from an adult who received the MenACWY meningococcal vaccine as a control. The material was peripheral blood, obtained 28 days after the second dose of the MenACWY control vaccine.

CDR3 bases: TGTGCCAGCAGCCGAAATTCCCTACTGGAGCAGTACTTC. Translating gives CASSRNSLLEQYF. The J gene is TRBJ2-7, the V gene TRBV11-3; D is uncertain. Per the germline V gene, CDR1 is SGHNT and CDR2 is YENEEA. CDR3 length: 13 amino acids. Trimming shortened V by 5 bases and J by 7 bases, and 15 bases separated the two germline ends.